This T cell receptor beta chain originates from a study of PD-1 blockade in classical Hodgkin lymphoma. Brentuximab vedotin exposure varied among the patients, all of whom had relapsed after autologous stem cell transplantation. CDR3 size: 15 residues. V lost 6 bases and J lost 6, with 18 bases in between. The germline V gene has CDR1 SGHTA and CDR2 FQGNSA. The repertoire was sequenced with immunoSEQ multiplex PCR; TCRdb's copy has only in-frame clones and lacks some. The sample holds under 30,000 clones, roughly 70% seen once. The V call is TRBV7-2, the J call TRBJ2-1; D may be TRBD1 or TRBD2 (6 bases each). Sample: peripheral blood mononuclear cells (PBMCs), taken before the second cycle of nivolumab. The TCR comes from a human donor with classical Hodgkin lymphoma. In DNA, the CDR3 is TGTGCCAGCAGACCCGGGGGCAATCAAGGCAATGAGCAGTTCTTC. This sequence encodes CASRPGGNQGNEQFF. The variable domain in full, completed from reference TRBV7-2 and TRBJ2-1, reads GAGVSQSPSNKVTEKGKDVELRCDPISGHTALYWYRQSLGQGLEFLIYFQGNSAPDKSGLPSDRFSAERTGGSVSTLTIQRTQQEDSAVYLCASRPGGNQGNEQFFGPGTRLTVL.